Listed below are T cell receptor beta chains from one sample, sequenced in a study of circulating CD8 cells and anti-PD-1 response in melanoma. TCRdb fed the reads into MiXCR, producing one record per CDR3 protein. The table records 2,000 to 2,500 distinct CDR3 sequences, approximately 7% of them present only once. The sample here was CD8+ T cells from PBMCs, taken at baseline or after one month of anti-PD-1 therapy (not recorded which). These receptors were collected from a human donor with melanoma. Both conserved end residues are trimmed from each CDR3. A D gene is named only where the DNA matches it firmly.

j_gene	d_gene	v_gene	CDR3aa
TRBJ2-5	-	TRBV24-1	ATSDHGPQETQY
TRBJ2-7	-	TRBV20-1	SAREYRDPRNAYEQY
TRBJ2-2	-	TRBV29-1	SVEEGRNTGELF
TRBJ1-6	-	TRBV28	ASSLFHALDSPLH
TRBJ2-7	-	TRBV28	ASSPLYEQY
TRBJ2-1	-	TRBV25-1	ASTEGGYNEQF
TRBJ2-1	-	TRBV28	ASSLPEWPNIHNEQF
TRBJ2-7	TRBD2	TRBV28	ASKQLGLAYSYEQY
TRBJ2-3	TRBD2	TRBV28	ATLTSGMPGTDTQY
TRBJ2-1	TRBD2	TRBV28	ASSLSLAGVGYNEQF
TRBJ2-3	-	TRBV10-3	AISEGQRHTDTQY
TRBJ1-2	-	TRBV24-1	ATSDLRQQRGYT
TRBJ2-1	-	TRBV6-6	ASSPDRLYNEQF
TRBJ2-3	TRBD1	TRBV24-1	ATSETGTGPTDTQY
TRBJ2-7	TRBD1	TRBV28	ASSSRTGSYEQY
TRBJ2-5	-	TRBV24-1	ATSEAAGRETQY
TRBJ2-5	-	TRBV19	ASAKGETQY
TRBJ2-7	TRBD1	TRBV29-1	STLQGGAYEQY
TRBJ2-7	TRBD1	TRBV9	ASSAGTGVSEQY
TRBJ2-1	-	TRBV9	ASSPPVTYYNEQF
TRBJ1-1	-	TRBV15	ATSSRVNTEAF
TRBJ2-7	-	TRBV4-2	ASSQSQSYEQY
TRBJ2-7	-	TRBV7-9	ASSLSAGLAHYEQY
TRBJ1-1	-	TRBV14	ASSQGMNTEAF
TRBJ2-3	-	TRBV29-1	SVVSGGLSTDTQY
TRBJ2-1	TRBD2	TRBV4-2	ASSQGSGLAGGPGSYNEQF
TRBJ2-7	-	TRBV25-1	ASSDMEQGHEQY
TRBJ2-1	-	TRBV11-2	ASSSPEGREQF
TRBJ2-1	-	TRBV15	ATSRDRPDEQF
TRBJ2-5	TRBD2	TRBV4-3	ASSQESSGSKGETQY
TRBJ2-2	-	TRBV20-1	SATGTSNTGELF
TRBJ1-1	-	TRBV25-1	ASTPGALTEAF
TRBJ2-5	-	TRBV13	ASSSGGGETQY
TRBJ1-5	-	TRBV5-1	ASSFEGDQPQH
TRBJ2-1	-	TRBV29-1	SFPRGRSGEQF
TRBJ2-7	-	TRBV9	ASSGAAGPHEQY
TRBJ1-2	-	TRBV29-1	SVPGPLPEGYT
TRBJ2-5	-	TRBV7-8	ASSCHAGTRKETQY
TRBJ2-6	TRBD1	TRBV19	ATQGQGEISGANVLT
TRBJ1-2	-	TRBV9	ASRDRIYGYT
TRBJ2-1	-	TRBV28	ASSFSAGSNEDEQF
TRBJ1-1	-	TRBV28	ASSGGGYTEAF
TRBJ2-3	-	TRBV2	ASSVKGRASTDTQY
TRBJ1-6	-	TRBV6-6	ASSYTSSYNSPLH
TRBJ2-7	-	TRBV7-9	ASSFVGSYEQY
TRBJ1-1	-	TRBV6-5	ASSYSAMNTEAF
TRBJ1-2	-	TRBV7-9	ASSFATGTASIGYT
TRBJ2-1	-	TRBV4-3	ASSQERQGGNEQF
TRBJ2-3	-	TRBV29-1	SVDGDISTDTQY
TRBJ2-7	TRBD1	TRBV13	ASSLSWTGDGYSYEQY
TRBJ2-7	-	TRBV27	ASSPMAGGEQY
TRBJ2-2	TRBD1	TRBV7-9	ASTLGRTGFDTGELF
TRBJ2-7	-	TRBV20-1	SVRDLAYLYEQY